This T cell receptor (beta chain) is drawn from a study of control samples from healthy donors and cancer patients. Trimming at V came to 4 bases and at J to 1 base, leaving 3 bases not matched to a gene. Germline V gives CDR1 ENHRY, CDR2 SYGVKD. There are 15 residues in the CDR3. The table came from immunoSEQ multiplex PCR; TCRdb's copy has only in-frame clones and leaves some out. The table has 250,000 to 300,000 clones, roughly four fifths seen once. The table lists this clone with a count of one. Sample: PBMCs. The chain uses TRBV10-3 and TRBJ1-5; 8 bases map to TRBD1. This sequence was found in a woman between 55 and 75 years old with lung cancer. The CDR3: CAISVGQESNQPQHF. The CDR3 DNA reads TGTGCCATCAGTGTGGGACAGGAGAGCAATCAGCCCCAGCATTTT.